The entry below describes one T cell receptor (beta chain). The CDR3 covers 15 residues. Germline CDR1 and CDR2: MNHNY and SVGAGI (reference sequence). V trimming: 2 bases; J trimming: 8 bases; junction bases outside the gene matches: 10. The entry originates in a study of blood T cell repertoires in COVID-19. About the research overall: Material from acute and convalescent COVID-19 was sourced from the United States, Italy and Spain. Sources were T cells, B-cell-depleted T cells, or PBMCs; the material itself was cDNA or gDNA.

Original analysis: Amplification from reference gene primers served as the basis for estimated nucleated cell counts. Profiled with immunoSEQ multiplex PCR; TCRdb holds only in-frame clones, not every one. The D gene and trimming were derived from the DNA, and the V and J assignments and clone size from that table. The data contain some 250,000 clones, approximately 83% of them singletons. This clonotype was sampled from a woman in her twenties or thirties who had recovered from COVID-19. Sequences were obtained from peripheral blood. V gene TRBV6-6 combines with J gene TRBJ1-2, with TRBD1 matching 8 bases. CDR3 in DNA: TGTGCCAGCAGTTACCGATCCCGGGACAGGTTAGGCTACACCTTC. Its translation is CASSYRSRDRLGYTF.